This T cell receptor (beta chain) was found in a study of blood T cell repertoires in COVID-19. Study in general: The samples span acute and convalescent COVID-19 from the United States, Italy and Spain. Sample material is recorded as cDNA or gDNA derived from T cells, B-cell-depleted T cells, or PBMCs.

Per the original methods: Quantification of nucleated cells was approximated via reference gene primer amplification. Data came from immunoSEQ multiplex PCR; TCRdb stores just in-frame clones and leaves some out. The V and J calls and clone size come from that table; D and trimming were worked out from the DNA. There are around 57,000 clones in the sample; about 80% occur only once, and roughly 22% lies in the top ten. The germline gives CDR1 SGHRS, CDR2 YFSETQ. The CDR3 extends over 16 amino acids. The trim removed 5 bases at V and 5 bases at J, leaving 8 bases unmatched. The specimen was peripheral blood. The rearrangement uses TRBV5-1 and TRBJ2-3; TRBD2 matches 13 bases. This clonotype originated in a woman aged 55-69 years with acute or convalescent COVID-19. Written as DNA, the CDR3 is TGCGCCAGCAGACCACTAGCGGGGGGGCCTGGAGATACGCAGTATTTT. Its protein is CASRPLAGGPGDTQYF.